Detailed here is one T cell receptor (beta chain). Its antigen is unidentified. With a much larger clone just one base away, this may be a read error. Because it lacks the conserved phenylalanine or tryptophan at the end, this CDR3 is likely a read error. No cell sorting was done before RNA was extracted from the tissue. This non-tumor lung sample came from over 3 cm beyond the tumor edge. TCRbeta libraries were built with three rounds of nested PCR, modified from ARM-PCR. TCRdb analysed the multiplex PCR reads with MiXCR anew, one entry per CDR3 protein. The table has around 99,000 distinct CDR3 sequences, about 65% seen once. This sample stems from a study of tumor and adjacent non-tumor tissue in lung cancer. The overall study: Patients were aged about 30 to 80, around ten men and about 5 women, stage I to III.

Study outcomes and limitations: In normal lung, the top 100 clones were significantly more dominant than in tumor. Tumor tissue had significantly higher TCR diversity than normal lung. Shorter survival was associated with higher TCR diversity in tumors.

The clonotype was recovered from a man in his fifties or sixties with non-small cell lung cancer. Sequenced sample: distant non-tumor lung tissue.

The DNA for the CDR3 is TGTGCCAGCAGTAGCCGGGACAGGGGACGCAGGGCTGAAAAACTGTTTTTA. It yields the protein CASSSRDRGRRAEKLFL. The chain links TRBV6-1 to TRBJ1-4; TRBD1 aligns across 10 bases. V shed 5 bases and J 7 bases; nucleotides not matched to a gene: 13. This CDR3 contains 17 residues. Germline V CDR1 and CDR2: MNHNS, SASEGT.